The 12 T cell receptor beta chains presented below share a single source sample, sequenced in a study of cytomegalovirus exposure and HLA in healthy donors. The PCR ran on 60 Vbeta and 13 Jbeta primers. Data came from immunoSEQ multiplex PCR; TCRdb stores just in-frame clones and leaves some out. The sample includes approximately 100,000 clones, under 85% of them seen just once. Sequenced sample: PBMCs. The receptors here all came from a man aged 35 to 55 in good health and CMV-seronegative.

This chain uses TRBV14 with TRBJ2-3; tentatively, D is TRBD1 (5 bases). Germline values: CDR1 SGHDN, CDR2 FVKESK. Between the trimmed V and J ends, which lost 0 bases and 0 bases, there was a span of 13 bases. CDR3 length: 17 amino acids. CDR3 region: CASSQDYLGVSTDTQYF. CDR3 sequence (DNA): TGTGCCAGCAGCCAAGATTACTTAGGGGTCAGCACAGATACGCAGTATTTT.

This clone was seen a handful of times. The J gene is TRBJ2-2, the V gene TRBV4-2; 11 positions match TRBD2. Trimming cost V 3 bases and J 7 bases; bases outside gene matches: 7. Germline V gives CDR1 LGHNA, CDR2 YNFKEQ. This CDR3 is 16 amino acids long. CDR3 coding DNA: TGTGCCAGCAGCCAGCTAGCGGGGGGCCTAGGCGGGGAGCTGTTTTTT. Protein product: CASSQLAGGLGGELFF.

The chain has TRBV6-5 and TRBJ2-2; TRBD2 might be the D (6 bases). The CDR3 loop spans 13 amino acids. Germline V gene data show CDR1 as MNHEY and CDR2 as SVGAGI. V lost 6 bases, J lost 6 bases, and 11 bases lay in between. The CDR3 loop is CASREGKSGELFF. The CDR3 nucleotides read TGTGCCAGCAGGGAGGGGAAGTCCGGGGAGCTGTTTTTT.

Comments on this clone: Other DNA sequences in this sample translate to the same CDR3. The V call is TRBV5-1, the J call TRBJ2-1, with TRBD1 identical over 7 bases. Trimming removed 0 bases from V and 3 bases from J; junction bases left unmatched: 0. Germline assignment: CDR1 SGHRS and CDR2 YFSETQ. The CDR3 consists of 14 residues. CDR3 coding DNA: TGCGCCAGCAGCTTGGGGGACAGCTACAATGAGCAGTTCTTC. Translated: CASSLGDSYNEQFF.

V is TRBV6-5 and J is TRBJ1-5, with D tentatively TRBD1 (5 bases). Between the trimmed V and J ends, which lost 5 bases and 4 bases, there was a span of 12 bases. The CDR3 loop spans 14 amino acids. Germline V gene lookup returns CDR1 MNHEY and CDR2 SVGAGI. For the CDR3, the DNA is TGTGCCAGCAGTCCGAGGAGGGGAAATCAGCCCCAGCATTTT. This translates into CASSPRRGNQPQHF.

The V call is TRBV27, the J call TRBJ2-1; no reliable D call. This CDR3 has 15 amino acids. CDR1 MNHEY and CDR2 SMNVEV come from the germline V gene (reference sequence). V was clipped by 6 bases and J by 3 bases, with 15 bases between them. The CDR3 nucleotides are TGTGCCAGCAGCCCCGGTGTGGCGGTCTACAATGAGCAGTTCTTC. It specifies CASSPGVAVYNEQFF.

CDR3 loop: CASSLEYSGNTIYF. In DNA, the CDR3 is TGTGCCAGCAGTTTGGAGTACTCTGGAAACACCATATATTTT. V gene TRBV28 combines with J gene TRBJ1-3; D unresolved. V was trimmed by 3 bases and J by 0 bases, leaving 6 bases between them. The CDR3 length is 14 residues. From germline, CDR1 is MDHEN and CDR2 SYDVKM.

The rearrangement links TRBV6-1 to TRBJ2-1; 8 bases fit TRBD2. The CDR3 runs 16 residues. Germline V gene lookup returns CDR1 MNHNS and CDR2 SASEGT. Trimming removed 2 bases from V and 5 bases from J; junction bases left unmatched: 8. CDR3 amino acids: CASSEWSGGGDNEQFF. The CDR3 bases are TGTGCCAGCAGTGAATGGAGCGGGGGAGGGGACAATGAGCAGTTCTTC.

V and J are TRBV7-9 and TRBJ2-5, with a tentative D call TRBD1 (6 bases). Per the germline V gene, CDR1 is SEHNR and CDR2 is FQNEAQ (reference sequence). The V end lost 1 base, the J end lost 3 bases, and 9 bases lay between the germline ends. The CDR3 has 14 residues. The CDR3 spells CASSLGQVKETQYF. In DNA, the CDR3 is TGTGCCAGCAGCTTAGGACAGGTCAAAGAGACCCAGTACTTC.

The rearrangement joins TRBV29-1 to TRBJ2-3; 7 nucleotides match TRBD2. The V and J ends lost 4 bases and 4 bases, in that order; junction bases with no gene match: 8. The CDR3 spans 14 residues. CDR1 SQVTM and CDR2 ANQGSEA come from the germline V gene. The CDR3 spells CSVARGEVADTQYF. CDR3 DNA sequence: TGCAGCGTTGCACGGGGGGAGGTTGCAGATACGCAGTATTTT.

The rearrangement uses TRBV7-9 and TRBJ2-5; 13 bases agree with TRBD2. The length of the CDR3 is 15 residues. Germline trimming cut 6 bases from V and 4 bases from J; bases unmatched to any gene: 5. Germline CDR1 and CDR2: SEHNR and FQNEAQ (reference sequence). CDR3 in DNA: TGTGCCAGCAGTCGGACTAGCGGGGGAGTAGAGACCCAGTACTTC. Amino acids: CASSRTSGGVETQYF. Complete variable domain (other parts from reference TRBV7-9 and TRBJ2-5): DTGVSQNPRHKITKRGQNVTFRCDPISEHNRLYWYRQTLGQGPEFLTYFQNEAQLEKSRLLSDRFSAERPKGSFSTLEIQRTEQGDSAMYLCASSRTSGGVETQYFGPGTRLLVL.

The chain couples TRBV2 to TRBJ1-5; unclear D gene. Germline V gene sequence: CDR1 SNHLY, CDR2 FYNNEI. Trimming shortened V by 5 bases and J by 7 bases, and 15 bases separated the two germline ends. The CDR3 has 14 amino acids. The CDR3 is CASSTDQSGQPQHF. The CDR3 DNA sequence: TGTGCCAGCAGTACAGACCAAAGTGGGCAGCCCCAGCATTTT. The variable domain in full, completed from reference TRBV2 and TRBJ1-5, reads EPEVTQTPSHQVTQMGQEVILRCVPISNHLYFYWYRQILGQKVEFLVSFYNNEISEKSEIFDDQFSVERPDGSNFTLKIRSTKLEDSAMYFCASSTDQSGQPQHFGDGTRLSIL.